This T cell receptor (beta chain) was observed in a study of blood T cell repertoires in COVID-19. Data came from immunoSEQ multiplex PCR; TCRdb stores just in-frame clones and leaves some out. The table lists roughly 25,000 clones, about 72% of them singletons. Germline-derived CDR1 and CDR2 are SGHAT and FQNNGV. With 0 bases removed from V and 5 bases from J, the gap between germline ends came to 16 bases. This CDR3 spans 16 amino acids. The chain uses TRBV11-2 and TRBJ1-1; D is perhaps TRBD1 (6 bases). Source material: peripheral blood. The clonotype comes from a woman of 80 years or more with acute or convalescent COVID-19. The CDR3 protein is CASSLEVGARGTEAFF. Here the CDR3 DNA reads TGTGCCAGCAGCTTAGAAGTTGGGGCCAGGGGAACTGAAGCTTTCTTT.